The T cell receptor beta chain described here comes from a study of brain T cells in children with intractable seizures. Overall study findings and caveats: Pre-surgery blood may have been undersampled, hiding some clones. Viral specificity was inferred only from CDR3 similarity; HCMV serostatus was unknown.

V lost 9 bases and J 4 bases, leaving 20 bases between the germline ends. Germline V gives CDR1 KGHDR, CDR2 SFDVKD. This CDR3 comprises 15 residues. Time point here: blood from clinic visit 5 months post-surgery; TSC patient then seizure free. Sequencing was limited to surgery cases with top T cell transcript signatures in brain tissue. At least one anti-epileptic drug was given before surgery. To note about this clone: The antigen is not known.

The data were produced by immunoSEQ multiplex PCR, yet TCRdb's version contains in-frame clones alone and is incomplete. The data show about 340,000 clones, nearly 95% seen once. The receptor was isolated from a boy under two years old with tuberous sclerosis and intractable seizures. The chain is built from TRBV24-1 and TRBJ2-5; D unresolved. Sequences were derived from peripheral blood, sampled less than 6 months after surgery. This chain's CDR3 is CATSPRSGRLETQYF. The CDR3 coding sequence is TGTGCCACCTCCCCACGGTCCGGGCGCTTAGAGACCCAGTACTTC.